The sequence of this TCR beta chain was determined in a study of control samples from healthy donors and cancer patients. There are 15 residues in the CDR3. Germline lookup yields CDR1 SGHTA and CDR2 FQGNSA. The V and J ends lost 3 bases and 15 bases respectively, with 21 bases between them. The protocol was immunoSEQ multiplex PCR, while the TCRdb copy is restricted to in-frame clones and leaves out a portion. The sample shows roughly 130,000 clones, just under 95% of them seen only once. The V call is TRBV7-2, the J call TRBJ1-6, with D tentatively TRBD1 (5 bases). The sample was PBMCs. This clonotype was obtained from a man in his 60s with colorectal cancer. This chain's CDR3 is CASSFKGLAGRILHF. The CDR3, as DNA: TGTGCCAGCAGCTTTAAGGGTTTGGCAGGGAGGATCCTCCACTTT.